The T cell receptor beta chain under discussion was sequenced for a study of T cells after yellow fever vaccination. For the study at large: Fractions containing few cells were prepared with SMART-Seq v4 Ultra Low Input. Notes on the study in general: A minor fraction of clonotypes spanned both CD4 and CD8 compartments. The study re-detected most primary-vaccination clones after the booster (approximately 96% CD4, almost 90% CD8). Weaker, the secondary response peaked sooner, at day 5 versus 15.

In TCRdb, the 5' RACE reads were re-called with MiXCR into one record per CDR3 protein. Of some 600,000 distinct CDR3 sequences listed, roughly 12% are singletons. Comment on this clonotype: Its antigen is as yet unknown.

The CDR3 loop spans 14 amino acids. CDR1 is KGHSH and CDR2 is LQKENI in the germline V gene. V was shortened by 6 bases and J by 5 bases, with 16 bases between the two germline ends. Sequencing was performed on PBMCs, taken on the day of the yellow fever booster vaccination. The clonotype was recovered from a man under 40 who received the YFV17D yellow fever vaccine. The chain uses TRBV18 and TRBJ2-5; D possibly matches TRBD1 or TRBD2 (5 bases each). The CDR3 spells CASSPGPTTETQYF. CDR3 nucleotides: TGTGCCAGCTCGCCGGGACCCACGACGGAGACCCAGTACTTC.